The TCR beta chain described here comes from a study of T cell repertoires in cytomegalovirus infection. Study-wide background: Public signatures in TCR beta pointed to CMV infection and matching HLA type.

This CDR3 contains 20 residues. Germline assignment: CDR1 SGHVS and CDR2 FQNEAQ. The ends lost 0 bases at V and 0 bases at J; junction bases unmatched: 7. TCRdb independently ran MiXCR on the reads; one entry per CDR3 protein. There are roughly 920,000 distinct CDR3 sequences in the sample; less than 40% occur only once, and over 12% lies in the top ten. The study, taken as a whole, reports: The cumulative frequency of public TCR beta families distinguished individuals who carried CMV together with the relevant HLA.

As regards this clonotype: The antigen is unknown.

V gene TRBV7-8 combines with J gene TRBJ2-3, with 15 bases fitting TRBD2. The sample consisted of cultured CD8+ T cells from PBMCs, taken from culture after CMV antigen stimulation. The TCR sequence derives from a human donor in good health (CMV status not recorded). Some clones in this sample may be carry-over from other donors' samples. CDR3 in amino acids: CASSLALGTSGGPSTDTQYF. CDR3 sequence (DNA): TGTGCCAGCAGCTTAGCCCTCGGGACTAGCGGGGGGCCCAGCACAGATACGCAGTATTTT.